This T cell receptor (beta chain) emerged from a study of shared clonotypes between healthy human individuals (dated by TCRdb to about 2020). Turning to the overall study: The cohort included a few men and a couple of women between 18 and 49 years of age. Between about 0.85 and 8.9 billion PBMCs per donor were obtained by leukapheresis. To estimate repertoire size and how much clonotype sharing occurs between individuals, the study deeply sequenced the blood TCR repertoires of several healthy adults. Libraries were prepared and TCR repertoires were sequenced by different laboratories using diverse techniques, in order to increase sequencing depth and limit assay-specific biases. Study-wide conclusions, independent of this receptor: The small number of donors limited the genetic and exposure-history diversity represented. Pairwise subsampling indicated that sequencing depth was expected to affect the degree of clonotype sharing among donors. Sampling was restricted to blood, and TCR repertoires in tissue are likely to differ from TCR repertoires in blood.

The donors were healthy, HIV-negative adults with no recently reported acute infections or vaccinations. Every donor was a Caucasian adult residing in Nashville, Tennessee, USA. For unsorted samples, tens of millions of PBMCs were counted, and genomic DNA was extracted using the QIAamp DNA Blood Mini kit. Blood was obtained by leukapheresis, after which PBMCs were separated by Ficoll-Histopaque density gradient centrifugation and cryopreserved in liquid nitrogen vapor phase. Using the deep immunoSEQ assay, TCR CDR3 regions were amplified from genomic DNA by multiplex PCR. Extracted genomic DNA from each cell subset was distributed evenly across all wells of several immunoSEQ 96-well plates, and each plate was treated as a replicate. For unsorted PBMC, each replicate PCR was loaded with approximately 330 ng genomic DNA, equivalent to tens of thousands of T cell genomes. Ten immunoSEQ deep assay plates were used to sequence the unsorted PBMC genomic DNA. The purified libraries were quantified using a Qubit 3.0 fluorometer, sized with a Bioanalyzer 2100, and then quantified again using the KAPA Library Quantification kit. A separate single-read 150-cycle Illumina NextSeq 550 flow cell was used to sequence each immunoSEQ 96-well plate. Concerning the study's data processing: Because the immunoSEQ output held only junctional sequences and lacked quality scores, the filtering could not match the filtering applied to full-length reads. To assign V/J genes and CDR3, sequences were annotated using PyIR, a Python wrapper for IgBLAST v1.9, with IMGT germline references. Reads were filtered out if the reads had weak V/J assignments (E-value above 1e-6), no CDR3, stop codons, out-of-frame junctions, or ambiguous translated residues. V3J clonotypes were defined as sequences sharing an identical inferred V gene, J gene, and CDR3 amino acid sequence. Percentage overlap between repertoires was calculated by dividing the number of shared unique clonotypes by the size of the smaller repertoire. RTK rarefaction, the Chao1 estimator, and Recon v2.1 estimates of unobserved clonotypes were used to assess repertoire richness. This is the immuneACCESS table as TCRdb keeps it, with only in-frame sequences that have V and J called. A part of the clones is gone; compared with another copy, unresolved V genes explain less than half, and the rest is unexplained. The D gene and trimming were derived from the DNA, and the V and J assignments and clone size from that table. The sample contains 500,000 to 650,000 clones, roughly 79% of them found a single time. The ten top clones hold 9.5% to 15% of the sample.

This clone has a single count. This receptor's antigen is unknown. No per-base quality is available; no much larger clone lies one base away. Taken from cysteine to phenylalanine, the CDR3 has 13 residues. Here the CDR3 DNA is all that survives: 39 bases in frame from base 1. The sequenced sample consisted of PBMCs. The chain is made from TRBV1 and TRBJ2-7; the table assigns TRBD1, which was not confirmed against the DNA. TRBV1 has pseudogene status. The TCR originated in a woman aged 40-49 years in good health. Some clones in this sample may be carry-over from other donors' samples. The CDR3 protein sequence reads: CTGSRASSYEQYF. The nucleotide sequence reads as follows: TGCACCGGAAGCCGGGCCAGCTCCTACGAGCAGTACTTC.